Each of the 10 T cell receptor beta chains below was sequenced from the same sample in a study of blood T cell repertoires in COVID-19. TCRdb's table, derived via immunoSEQ multiplex PCR, lists solely in-frame clones and lacks some. Found here are roughly 170,000 clones, approximately 82% of them singletons; the top ten hold about a sixth. Sequencing was carried out using PBMCs or T cells enriched from blood (not recorded which). These receptors originate from a man aged 55 to 70 who had recovered from COVID-19.

The V gene is TRBV28, the J gene TRBJ2-3; 8 nucleotides agree with TRBD1. The CDR3 is 14 amino acids. Trimming took 4 bases from V and 8 from J; bases not matched to a gene: 8. Germline V gene lookup returns CDR1 MDHEN and CDR2 SYDVKM. The CDR3 bases are TGTGCCAGCAGTTGGGACAGGAGGGCCGTTACGCAGTATTTT. Amino acid sequence: CASSWDRRAVTQYF.

The chain uses TRBV3-1 (or the pseudogene TRBV3-2) and TRBJ1-5, with D possibly matching TRBD1 (6 bases). The CDR3 consists of 14 residues. Trimming pared 2 bases from V and 6 bases from J, leaving 11 bases between. Per germline, CDR1 LGHDT and CDR2 YNNKEL (reference sequence). The CDR3 reads CASSQTRGPQPQHF. In nucleotides, the CDR3 is TGTGCCAGCAGCCAAACCAGGGGCCCTCAGCCCCAGCATTTT.

The chain recombines TRBV28 with TRBJ2-1; 11 bases match TRBD2. The junction had 13 bases not matched to a gene; V was cut back by 6 bases and J by 6 bases. Germline CDR1 MDHEN, CDR2 SYDVKM. This CDR3 has 17 amino acids. The CDR3 region is CASSPLRGLAGSNEQFF. The CDR3 DNA sequence: TGTGCCAGCAGCCCCCTCCGAGGACTAGCGGGTAGCAATGAGCAGTTCTTC.

The chain has TRBV5-4 and TRBJ1-4; TRBD1 might be the D (6 bases). Germline-derived CDR1 and CDR2 are SGHNT and YYREEE (reference sequence). The CDR3 has 14 residues. The V end lost 3 bases, the J end lost 4 bases, and 10 bases lay between the germline ends. The CDR3 region is CASSSDSYNEKLFF. CDR3 DNA: TGTGCCAGCAGCTCGGACAGTTATAATGAAAAACTGTTTTTT.

This chain connects TRBV3-1 (or the pseudogene TRBV3-2) to TRBJ2-5; D is ambiguous. The length of the CDR3 is 13 residues. Germline V gene data show CDR1 as LGHDT and CDR2 as YNNKEL (reference sequence). The ends were cut back, 4 bases at V and 4 bases at J, with 10 bases in the middle. CDR3 amino acids: CASSRSRGETQYF. As DNA, the CDR3 is TGTGCCAGCAGCCGATCCCGAGGAGAGACCCAGTACTTC.

The CDR3 DNA is TGCAGCGTCGCCGGGACAGGATCCTCCTACGAGCAGTACTTC. Translating it yields CSVAGTGSSYEQYF. This chain joins TRBV29-1 and TRBJ2-7; 8 bases agree with TRBD1. This CDR3 has 14 amino acids. Losses at the gene ends were 6 bases for V and 0 bases for J; bases not matched to a gene: 7. Per the germline V gene, CDR1 is SQVTM and CDR2 is ANQGSEA.

The chain employs TRBV7-3 and TRBJ2-7, with 9 bases matching TRBD1. After removal of 4 bases from V and 5 bases from J, the junction contained 12 bases not matched to a gene. This CDR3 comprises 16 residues. The germline CDR1 and CDR2 sequences are SGHTA and FQGTGA. Here the CDR3 DNA reads TGTGCCAGCAGCTCATTAGGACAGGGGAGTATCCACGAGCAGTACTTC. Protein sequence: CASSSLGQGSIHEQYF.

V usage is TRBV5-4 and J usage is TRBJ2-1; 7 bases agree with TRBD1. Germline loops: CDR1 SGHNT, CDR2 YYREEE (reference sequence). The CDR3 spans 13 residues. The junction had 10 bases not matched to a gene; V was cut back by 1 base and J by 15 bases. CDR3 sequence reads: CASSLTGAGWAFF. The CDR3 DNA is TGTGCCAGCAGCTTGACAGGGGCGGGCTGGGCGTTCTTC.

This CDR3 reads CASSLGHGFNEQFF. As DNA, the CDR3 is TGTGCCAGCAGTCTGGGACACGGGTTCAATGAGCAGTTCTTC. This chain joins TRBV27 and TRBJ2-1; the D gene is possibly TRBD1 (6 bases). Per the germline V gene, CDR1 is MNHEY and CDR2 is SMNVEV (reference sequence). Trimming took off 5 bases at V and 6 bases at J, with 14 bases between the two ends. This CDR3 has 14 amino acids.

The rearrangement links TRBV30 to TRBJ1-4, with 7 bases lining up with TRBD1. The germline V gene has CDR1 GTSNPN and CDR2 SVGIG (reference sequence). CDR3 length: 13 amino acids. Trimming cost V 5 bases and J 4 bases; bases outside gene matches: 4. CDR3 region: CAWGGDSNEKLFF. The CDR3 DNA sequence: TGTGCCTGGGGAGGGGACAGTAATGAAAAACTGTTTTTT.